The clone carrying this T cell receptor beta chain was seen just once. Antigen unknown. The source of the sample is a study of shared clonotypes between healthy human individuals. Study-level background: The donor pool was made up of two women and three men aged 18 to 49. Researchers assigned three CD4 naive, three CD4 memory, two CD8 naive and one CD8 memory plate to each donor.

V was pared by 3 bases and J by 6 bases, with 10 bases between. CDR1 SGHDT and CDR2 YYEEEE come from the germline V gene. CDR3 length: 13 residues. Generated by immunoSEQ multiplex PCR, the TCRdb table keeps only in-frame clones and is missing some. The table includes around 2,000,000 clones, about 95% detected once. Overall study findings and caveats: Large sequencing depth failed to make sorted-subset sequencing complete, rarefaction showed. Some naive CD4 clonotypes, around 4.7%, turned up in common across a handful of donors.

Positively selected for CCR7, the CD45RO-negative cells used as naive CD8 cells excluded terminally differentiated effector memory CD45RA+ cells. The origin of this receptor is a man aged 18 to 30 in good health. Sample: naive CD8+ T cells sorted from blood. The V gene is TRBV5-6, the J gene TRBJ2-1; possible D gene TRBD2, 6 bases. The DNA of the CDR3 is TGTGCCAGCAGCTATGGGGGGTCCAATGAGCAGTTCTTC. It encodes CASSYGGSNEQFF.